Shown below are 31 T cell receptor beta chains from a single sample sequenced in a study of cytomegalovirus exposure and HLA in healthy donors. The PCR contained 60 Vbeta and 13 Jbeta primers. Here immunoSEQ multiplex PCR was the method, and the copy in TCRdb shows in-frame clones only, minus some. This sample has approximately 100,000 clones, with 60% to 85% found just once. The sample comprised PBMCs. The receptors come from a male donor in good health and CMV-seropositive.

This clone was seen a single time. The CDR3, as DNA: TGTGCCACCAGCAGCTTCCGGGACAGGGTATCCACCGGGGAGCTGTTTTTT. It specifies CATSSFRDRVSTGELFF. This chain uses TRBV15 with TRBJ2-2; 9 nucleotides line up with TRBD1. Germline CDR1 is LNHNV and CDR2 is YYDKDF (reference sequence). Trimming removed 3 bases from V and 4 bases from J; junction bases left unmatched: 9. The CDR3 length is 17 residues.

The CDR3 coding sequence is TGCGCCAGCCGCTCTCAACAGGGGATGAACACTGAAGCTTTCTTT. Translated: CASRSQQGMNTEAFF. The V call is TRBV5-1, the J call TRBJ1-1; 7 bases are shared with TRBD1. The CDR3 extends over 15 amino acids. With V trimmed by 7 bases and J by 0 bases, 9 bases remained unmatched. The germline V gene encodes CDR1 SGHRS and CDR2 YFSETQ.

This sequence joins TRBV6-1 and TRBJ2-7; a weak D match, TRBD1 (5 bases). Deletions cut 6 bases from V and 1 base from J, with 13 bases between. This CDR3 region has 14 residues. CDR1 is MNHNS, CDR2 SASEGT, per germline. CDR3 coding DNA: TGTGCCAGCAGCCTCCTCAGGGAATCCTACGAGCAGTACTTC. Protein: CASSLLRESYEQYF.

This chain uses TRBV5-6 with TRBJ1-6, with 8 positions matching TRBD1. The CDR3 contains 14 residues. Germline-derived CDR1 and CDR2 are SGHDT and YYEEEE. V shed 2 bases, J shed 7 bases, and the junction held 2 bases outside the gene matches. The CDR3 bases are TGTGCCAGCAGCTTTGGGACAGGAAATTCACCCCTCCACTTT. Translating it yields CASSFGTGNSPLHF.

The V gene is TRBV19, the J gene TRBJ2-5; TRBD2 aligns across 7 bases. The germline V gene has CDR1 LNHDA and CDR2 SQIVND (reference sequence). This CDR3 contains 13 residues. Trimming took 1 base from V and 5 from J; bases not matched to a gene: 1. This chain's CDR3 is CASSIVSGETQYF. As DNA, the CDR3 is TGTGCCAGTAGTATAGTTAGCGGGGAGACCCAGTACTTC. Full variable domain (missing parts from reference TRBV19 and TRBJ2-5): DGGITQSPKYLFRKEGQNVTLSCEQNLNHDAMYWYRQDPGQGLRLIYYSQIVNDFQKGDIAEGYSVSREKKESFPLTVTSAQKNPTAFYLCASSIVSGETQYFGPGTRLLVL.

The sample holds one count of this clone. This sequence joins TRBV28 and TRBJ1-6, with D uncertain. The CDR3 extends over 16 amino acids. Germline lookup yields CDR1 MDHEN and CDR2 SYDVKM. V was trimmed by 5 bases and J by 9 bases, leaving 20 bases between them. The CDR3 sequence is CASSPPGSPQASPLHF. DNA of the CDR3: TGTGCCAGCAGTCCCCCGGGATCTCCCCAGGCTTCACCCCTCCACTTT.

The chain links TRBV5-6 to TRBJ2-5, with 7 bases lining up with TRBD2. The trim removed 1 base at V and 2 bases at J, leaving 5 bases unmatched. The CDR3 covers 15 residues. CDR1 and CDR2 from the germline V gene are SGHDT and YYEEEE. CDR3 in DNA: TGTGCCAGCAGCTTGTACAGCGGGACTCAAGAGACCCAGTACTTC. It specifies CASSLYSGTQETQYF. Combining the CDR3 with reference TRBV5-6 and TRBJ2-5 gives the whole variable domain DAGVTQSPTHLIKTRGQQVTLRCSPKSGHDTVSWYQQALGQGPQFIFQYYEEEERQRGNFPDRFSGHQFPNYSSELNVNALLLGDSALYLCASSLYSGTQETQYFGPGTRLLVL.

The chain's CDR3 is CASSHGGRGADTQYF. The CDR3 DNA follows: TGCGCCAGCAGCCACGGAGGCAGGGGGGCAGATACGCAGTATTTT. This chain links TRBV5-1 with TRBJ2-3; D is perhaps TRBD1 (7 bases). Germline CDR1 reads SGHRS; CDR2 reads YFSETQ. V gave up 4 bases and J gave up 4 bases, with 16 bases separating them. CDR3 length equals 15 residues.

This chain uses TRBV30 with TRBJ1-1, with 7 bases fitting TRBD1. Trimming removed 4 bases from V and 10 bases from J; junction bases left unmatched: 9. The CDR3 has 12 residues. Germline V CDR1 and CDR2: GTSNPN, SVGIG (reference sequence). CDR3 residues: CAWTFKGASAFF. In DNA, the CDR3 is TGTGCCTGGACGTTCAAGGGGGCCTCAGCTTTCTTT.

This clone was observed a few times. The chain combines TRBV6-5 with TRBJ2-1, with D maybe TRBD2 (6 bases). The length of the CDR3 is 15 residues. V gave up 6 bases and J gave up 9 bases, with 21 bases separating them. The germline CDR1 and CDR2 sequences are MNHEY and SVGAGI. The CDR3: CASRLSAGGPGEQFF. CDR3 nucleotide sequence: TGTGCCAGCAGGTTAAGCGCAGGAGGGCCGGGTGAGCAGTTCTTC.

V usage is TRBV28 and J usage is TRBJ2-7, with 8 bases lining up with TRBD1. Per germline, CDR1 MDHEN and CDR2 SYDVKM. The CDR3 length is 13 residues. J lost 6 bases, V lost 7 bases, and 8 bases had no gene match. The CDR3 nucleotides read TGTGCCAGCATCCAGGACAGGGTTGGCGAGCAGTACTTC. The encoded protein is CASIQDRVGEQYF.

The DNA for the CDR3 is TGTGCCAGCAGCTCGAACAGGGGCCCATTCCCACCCCTCCACTTT. This codes for CASSSNRGPFPPLHF. The chain couples TRBV7-9 to TRBJ1-6, with TRBD1 matching over 7 bases. J lost 11 bases, V lost 4 bases, and 11 bases had no gene match. CDR3 length: 15 residues. Germline CDR1 reads SEHNR; CDR2 reads FQNEAQ (reference sequence). Complete variable domain (other parts from reference TRBV7-9 and TRBJ1-6): DTGVSQNPRHKITKRGQNVTFRCDPISEHNRLYWYRQTLGQGPEFLTYFQNEAQLEKSRLLSDRFSAERPKGSFSTLEIQRTEQGDSAMYLCASSSNRGPFPPLHFGNGTRLTVT.

The chain employs TRBV7-9 and TRBJ1-2, with D perhaps matching TRBD1 (6 bases). The germline V gene encodes CDR1 SEHNR and CDR2 FQNEAQ (reference sequence). The ends were cut back, 7 bases at V and 6 bases at J, with 18 bases in the middle. The length of the CDR3 is 14 residues. The CDR3 nucleotides read TGTGCCAGCACCCCCGCGGGGGGCGCCCATGGCTACACCTTC. It yields the protein CASTPAGGAHGYTF.

The chain is built from TRBV4-1 and TRBJ1-5; no firm D call. Trimming removed 0 bases from V and 4 bases from J, with 10 bases in between. Germline V gene sequence: CDR1 MGHRA, CDR2 YSYEKL. The CDR3 covers 15 residues. CDR3 nucleotide sequence: TGCGCCAGCAGCCAAGACGCGAGAGGAAATCAGCCCCAGCATTTT. As protein: CASSQDARGNQPQHF.

The V gene is TRBV4-3, the J gene TRBJ1-5, with 9 positions matching TRBD1. Germline CDR1 LGHNA, CDR2 YSLEER. This CDR3 is 15 amino acids long. The ends lost 1 base at V and 4 bases at J; junction bases unmatched: 2. The CDR3 nucleotides are TGCGCCAGCAGCCAAGCGGGACAGGGAAATCAGCCCCAGCATTTT. Protein: CASSQAGQGNQPQHF.

The V and J genes are TRBV7-6 and TRBJ2-7; a weak D match, TRBD1 (6 bases). This CDR3 spans 15 amino acids. Deletions cut 4 bases from V and 3 bases from J, with 16 bases between. Germline values: CDR1 SGHVS, CDR2 FNYEAQ. CDR3 bases: TGTGCCAGCAGCTCCTCGACAGGCGGTTACTACGAGCAGTACTTC. It is translated as CASSSSTGGYYEQYF.

V gene TRBV7-6 combines with J gene TRBJ2-7; TRBD1 agrees at 7 bases. V was pared by 2 bases and J by 5 bases, with 9 bases of the junction left unmatched. The CDR3 has 15 amino acids. The germline gives CDR1 SGHVS, CDR2 FNYEAQ. The CDR3 region has the DNA TGTGCCAGCAGCTTAAGACAGGGCCCCCCCGACGAGCAGTACTTC. Protein: CASSLRQGPPDEQYF.

The genes are TRBV28 and TRBJ2-3, with 8 bases matching TRBD1. The V and J ends lost 2 bases and 4 bases, in that order; junction bases with no gene match: 8. The CDR3 is 16 residues long. Germline CDR1 is MDHEN and CDR2 is SYDVKM. CDR3 region: CASSLLGRGRADTQYF. The CDR3 bases are TGTGCCAGCAGTTTACTGGGCAGGGGGCGCGCAGATACGCAGTATTTT.

The V gene is TRBV13, the J gene TRBJ2-7; maybe TRBD2 (5 bases). The CDR3 length is 11 residues. In germline, CDR1 is PRHDT, CDR2 FYEKMQ (reference sequence). The ends were cut back, 5 bases at V and 7 bases at J, with 9 bases in the middle. The CDR3 loop reads CASSGSSEQYF. CDR3 sequence (DNA): TGTGCCAGCAGCGGGAGTAGTGAGCAGTACTTC.

V is TRBV7-8 and J is TRBJ1-5; the match to TRBD1 covers 7 bases. Germline CDR1 SGHVS, CDR2 FQNEAQ. This CDR3 is 17 amino acids long. Germline trimming cut 1 base from V and 2 bases from J; bases unmatched to any gene: 8. DNA of the CDR3: TGTGCCAGCAGCTTAGAGAAACAGGGGTGGGGCAATCAGCCCCAGCATTTT. Protein product: CASSLEKQGWGNQPQHF.

This chain joins TRBV18 and TRBJ2-7; 12 nucleotides line up with TRBD2. V shed 3 bases and J 5 bases; nucleotides not matched to a gene: 2. This CDR3 region has 14 residues. Per germline, CDR1 KGHSH and CDR2 LQKENI. The CDR3 sequence: CASSPRLAGDEQYF. CDR3 DNA sequence: TGTGCCAGCTCACCGCGACTAGCGGGAGACGAGCAGTACTTC. The complete variable domain, with remaining parts taken from reference TRBV18 and TRBJ2-7, reads NAGVMQNPRHLVRRRGQEARLRCSPMKGHSHVYWYRQLPEEGLKFMVYLQKENIIDESGMPKERFSAEFPKEGPSILRIQQVVRGDSAAYFCASSPRLAGDEQYFGPGTRLTVT.

V is TRBV15 and J is TRBJ1-3, with D unresolved. CDR1 is LNHNV and CDR2 is YYDKDF in the germline V gene (reference sequence). The CDR3 is 14 amino acids. Between the trimmed V and J ends, which lost 2 bases and 6 bases, there was a span of 11 bases. The chain's CDR3 is CATSRRQDSNTIYF. CDR3 bases: TGTGCCACCAGCAGACGCCAGGATTCAAACACCATATATTTT.

This chain uses TRBV4-3 with TRBJ2-2; no reliable D call. V was clipped by 2 bases and J by 1 base, with 5 bases between them. CDR3 length equals 14 residues. CDR1 and CDR2 from the germline V gene are LGHNA and YSLEER. The CDR3 reads CASSQWQNTGELFF. DNA of the CDR3: TGCGCCAGCAGCCAATGGCAGAACACCGGGGAGCTGTTTTTT.

The CDR3 is CASSARGAGVLAGDNEQFF. Here the CDR3 DNA reads TGCGCCAGCAGCGCAAGAGGGGCAGGGGTCCTAGCGGGAGACAATGAGCAGTTCTTC. This sequence joins TRBV4-1 and TRBJ2-1, with TRBD2 identical over 10 bases. This CDR3 spans 19 amino acids. Germline V gives CDR1 MGHRA, CDR2 YSYEKL. Trimming cost V 5 bases and J 5 bases; bases outside gene matches: 18.

The chain is built from TRBV25-1 and TRBJ1-5; no clear D gene. CDR3 size: 14 residues. The V end was cut by 5 bases, the J end by 2 bases, with 10 bases between. CDR1 MGHDK and CDR2 SYGVNS come from the germline V gene. The CDR3 nucleotides read TGTGCCAGCAGTAAATGGGAGGGCAATCAGCCCCAGCATTTT. Protein sequence: CASSKWEGNQPQHF.

This clone was recorded once. The CDR3 nucleotides are TGCGCCAGCAGCTCGACTGGACAAATCTCTGGAAACACCATATATTTT. It is translated as CASSSTGQISGNTIYF. This chain connects TRBV5-1 to TRBJ1-3; perhaps TRBD1 as D (5 bases). CDR3 length equals 16 residues. Germline V gene lookup returns CDR1 SGHRS and CDR2 YFSETQ. V was pared by 3 bases and J by 0 bases, with 13 bases between.

The rearrangement links TRBV27 to TRBJ1-5; D is possibly TRBD1 (6 bases). The CDR3 sequence is 15 residues long. V lost 2 bases and J 9 bases, leaving 17 bases between the germline ends. Per the germline V gene, CDR1 is MNHEY and CDR2 is SMNVEV (reference sequence). The CDR3 DNA reads as TGTGCCAGCAGTTTACTGGGACAACGCCTCCGGCCCCAGCATTTT. Protein product: CASSLLGQRLRPQHF.

This clone was observed once. V gene TRBV4-1 combines with J gene TRBJ2-7; a weak D match, TRBD2 (6 bases). V lost 1 base and J 6 bases, leaving 16 bases between the germline ends. Germline lookup yields CDR1 MGHRA and CDR2 YSYEKL. The CDR3 runs 15 residues. The CDR3 protein is CASSQGERARGEQYF. The CDR3 region has the DNA TGCGCCAGCAGCCAAGGGGAGCGAGCGCGGGGCGAGCAGTACTTC.

This chain uses TRBV28 with TRBJ1-2, with 8 bases identical to TRBD1. The CDR3 is 13 residues long. The junction had 3 bases not matched to a gene; V was cut back by 6 bases and J by 3 bases. Germline loops: CDR1 MDHEN, CDR2 SYDVKM. CDR3 amino acids: CASRMTGDYGYTF. In nucleotides, the CDR3 is TGTGCCAGCAGAATGACAGGGGACTATGGCTACACCTTC.

The genes are TRBV28 and TRBJ2-3, with a possible D match to TRBD1 (5 bases). Germline CDR1 MDHEN, CDR2 SYDVKM. The CDR3 extends over 12 amino acids. Deletions cut 4 bases from V and 7 bases from J, with 9 bases between. As DNA, the CDR3 is TGTGCCAGCAGTTCTCAGGGAAATACGCAGTATTTT. Protein sequence: CASSSQGNTQYF.

Only one count was recorded for this clone. The chain combines TRBV18 with TRBJ1-2, with 10 nucleotides matching TRBD1. The CDR3 is made up of 15 amino acids. Germline CDR1 and CDR2: KGHSH and LQKENI. V lost 3 bases, J lost 8 bases, and 9 bases stayed unmatched. The chain's CDR3 is CASSPIRQGAVGYTF. As DNA, the CDR3 is TGTGCCAGCTCACCGATTCGACAGGGGGCAGTCGGCTACACCTTC.